This record covers a single TCR beta chain. Patients at the Seattle site were enrolled during active infection and followed longitudinally. This CDR3 has 13 residues. V lost 6 bases and J lost 8; bases outside the gene matches: 7. The germline CDR1 and CDR2 sequences are SGHAT and FQNNGV. The data were taken from a study of blood T cell repertoires in COVID-19. In the authors' methods: Amplified reference gene primers provided the basis for estimating nucleated cell counts. Here immunoSEQ multiplex PCR was the method, and the copy in TCRdb shows in-frame clones only, minus some. That table furnishes V, J and clone size, whereas the DNA furnished D and trimming. Of about 160,000 clones in the sample, approximately 86% are singletons; the top ten hold roughly 7%.

The chain recombines TRBV11-2 with TRBJ2-1, with 7 nucleotides matching TRBD2. The clonotype was recovered from a woman aged 40 to 49 with COVID-19, enrolled during active disease. Sequenced input: peripheral blood. The CDR3 DNA sequence: TGTGCCAGCAGGCTGGGCAGCGGGGATGAGCAGTTCTTC. It specifies CASRLGSGDEQFF. The whole variable domain, remainder taken from reference TRBV11-2 and TRBJ2-1, is EAGVAQSPRYKIIEKRQSVAFWCNPISGHATLYWYQQILGQGPKLLIQFQNNGVVDDSQLPKDRFSAERLKGVDSTLKIQPAKLEDSAVYLCASRLGSGDEQFFGPGTRLTVL.